This paragraph covers one TCR beta chain sequence. What it binds is not known. The data are from a study of T cells in localized non-small cell lung cancer. Overall study results and limits: Across samples, adjacent lung featured a median roughly 60 of the top 100 tumor clones. A higher density of T cells in blood coincided with extended overall survival. A single tumor region was sequenced, leaving heterogeneity possible. Among the tissues sampled, uninvolved adjacent lung had the highest T cell clonality, above tumor.

Generated by immunoSEQ multiplex PCR, the TCRdb table keeps only in-frame clones and is missing some. The sample includes tens of thousands of clones, roughly 87% of them seen just once. This CDR3 spans 18 amino acids. Germline V gives CDR1 SGDLS, CDR2 YYNGEE. With 1 base removed from V and 3 bases from J, the gap between germline ends came to 21 bases. The sample in question was peripheral blood, obtained before any cancer treatment. The chain links TRBV9 to TRBJ2-3, with D possibly being TRBD2 (7 bases). The TCR sequence derives from a woman between 35 and 70 years old with stage I lung adenocarcinoma. For the CDR3, the DNA is TGTGCCAGCAGCGTACTTGGATCGGGGGGCCTAGGAACAGATACGCAGTATTTT. It yields the protein CASSVLGSGGLGTDTQYF.